These 25 T cell receptor beta chains were all obtained from the same sample, sequenced in a study of blood T cell repertoires in COVID-19. Profiling relied on immunoSEQ multiplex PCR, and the TCRdb table lists in-frame clones only, not all of them. This table has 250,000 to 300,000 clones, about nine tenths appearing once. Source material: peripheral blood. Every receptor here comes from a man aged 45-60 years with acute or convalescent COVID-19.

The CDR3 protein is CASSLTGGGETQYF. The CDR3 DNA is TGTGCCAGCAGCTTAACAGGGGGTGGTGAGACCCAGTACTTC. This chain joins TRBV11-2 and TRBJ2-5; 8 bases align to TRBD1. The CDR3 is made up of 14 amino acids. Germline CDR1 SGHAT, CDR2 FQNNGV. V shed 2 bases and J 5 bases; nucleotides not matched to a gene: 4.

This chain connects TRBV5-1 to TRBJ2-5; no definite D call. Trimming left V 3 bases short and J 2 bases short, with 14 bases between. The germline V gene has CDR1 SGHRS and CDR2 YFSETQ. The CDR3 runs 15 residues. The CDR3: CASSSFDTKQETQYF. The CDR3 bases are TGCGCCAGCAGCTCTTTTGACACGAAGCAAGAGACCCAGTACTTC.

V and J are TRBV19 and TRBJ2-7; D remains ambiguous. Germline V gene data show CDR1 as LNHDA and CDR2 as SQIVND (reference sequence). Trimming shortened V by 1 base and J by 1 base, and 11 bases separated the two germline ends. This CDR3 is 15 amino acids long. CDR3 coding DNA: TGTGCCAGTAGTATAGCCCCGGTGTTTTCCTACGAGCAGTACTTC. Protein: CASSIAPVFSYEQYF.

A note on this clone: One junction end does not reproduce the germline sequence, and a read error may be involved. The chain joins TRBV11-2 to TRBJ2-5, with TRBD2 as a possible D gene (6 bases). The CDR3 is 13 residues long. Per the germline V gene, CDR1 is SGHAT and CDR2 is FQNNGV. In nucleotides, the CDR3 is TGTGCCGGCAGAAAGCGGGTGCAAGAGACCCAGTACTTC. Its translation is CAGRKRVQETQYF. The whole variable domain, remainder taken from reference TRBV11-2 and TRBJ2-5, is EAGVAQSPRYKIIEKRQSVAFWCNPISGHATLYWYQQILGQGPKLLIQFQNNGVVDDSQLPKDRFSAERLKGVDSTLKIQPAKLEDSAVYLCAGRKRVQETQYFGPGTRLLVL.

The CDR3 reads CASSQGAGTYEQYF. In DNA form, the CDR3 reads TGCGCCAGCAGCCAAGGGGCAGGGACCTACGAGCAGTACTTC. The V call is TRBV4-1, the J call TRBJ2-7, with D perhaps TRBD1 (5 bases). V was cut by 1 base and J by 2 bases, with 9 bases left in between. CDR3 length: 14 residues. In germline, CDR1 is MGHRA, CDR2 YSYEKL.

The chain couples TRBV4-2 to TRBJ2-6, with D perhaps matching TRBD2 (5 bases). Germline V lookup: CDR1 LGHNA, CDR2 YNFKEQ. CDR3 size: 12 residues. V lost 4 bases, J lost 9 bases, and 7 bases lay in between. As DNA, the CDR3 is TGTGCCAGCAGCCGAGGGAGCAACGTCCTGACTTTC. Protein product: CASSRGSNVLTF.

The chain employs TRBV5-1 and TRBJ1-2; 8 bases are shared with TRBD1. This CDR3 has 14 residues. The germline V gene has CDR1 SGHRS and CDR2 YFSETQ. Germline trimming cut 2 bases from V and 7 bases from J; bases unmatched to any gene: 7. The CDR3 coding sequence is TGCGCCAGCAGCTTCGAGACAGGGGCGGGTGGCTACACCTTC. Protein sequence: CASSFETGAGGYTF. The full variable domain, rest sourced from reference TRBV5-1 and TRBJ1-2, is KAGVTQTPRYLIKTRGQQVTLSCSPISGHRSVSWYQQTPGQGLQFLFEYFSETQRNKGNFPGRFSGRQFSNSRSEMNVSTLELGDSALYLCASSFETGAGGYTFGSGTRLTVV.

The chain joins TRBV10-3 to TRBJ2-7; D perhaps matches TRBD1 (6 bases). The V gene's germline CDR1 is ENHRY and CDR2 SYGVKD. Trimming took 3 bases from V and 3 from J, leaving 6 bases between them. The CDR3 is 12 residues long. CDR3 sequence reads: CAISEQGYEQYF. CDR3 sequence (DNA): TGTGCCATCAGTGAACAGGGCTACGAGCAGTACTTC.

The V and J genes are TRBV7-6 and TRBJ2-2, with TRBD2 matching over 7 bases. From germline, CDR1 is SGHVS and CDR2 FNYEAQ. The trim removed 7 bases at V and 4 bases at J, leaving 9 bases unmatched. This CDR3 has 15 residues. The CDR3, as DNA: TGTGCCAGCACCCCCGGGGGGTGGGGCACCGGGGAGCTGTTTTTT. It codes for CASTPGGWGTGELFF.

The V call is TRBV19, the J call TRBJ2-4; D is perhaps TRBD2 (6 bases). Looked up from germline, CDR1 is LNHDA and CDR2 is SQIVND (reference sequence). Between the trimmed V and J ends, which lost 5 bases and 0 bases, there was a span of 14 bases. There are 16 residues in the CDR3. This CDR3 reads CASSSGLLGAKNIQYF. CDR3 nucleotide sequence: TGTGCCAGTAGTTCGGGACTCCTGGGAGCCAAAAACATTCAGTACTTC.

The rearrangement uses TRBV18 and TRBJ1-6; D unresolved. In germline, CDR1 is KGHSH, CDR2 LQKENI. Trimming stripped 3 bases from V and 2 bases from J, with 2 bases between. This CDR3 contains 13 residues. The CDR3 DNA reads as TGTGCCAGCTCACCTACCTATAATTCACCCCTCCACTTT. It specifies CASSPTYNSPLHF.

The chain carries TRBV5-1 and TRBJ2-7; 7 positions match TRBD2. The J segment lost 1 base and the V segment lost 4 bases, leaving 2 bases of the junction unmatched. The CDR3 covers 13 residues. The V gene's germline CDR1 is SGHRS and CDR2 YFSETQ. The CDR3 region is CASSREGSYEQYF. As DNA, the CDR3 is TGCGCCAGCAGCAGGGAGGGGTCCTACGAGCAGTACTTC.

This chain uses TRBV7-9 with TRBJ1-2; 11 bases align to TRBD1. CDR1 and CDR2 from the germline V gene are SEHNR and FQNEAQ (reference sequence). This CDR3 comprises 14 residues. The V segment lost 5 bases and the J segment 8 bases; nucleotides outside the gene matches: 7. Here the CDR3 DNA reads TGTGCCAGCAGCAAAAGGACAGGGGGCTACGGCTACACCTTC. Its translation: CASSKRTGGYGYTF.

The gene calls are TRBV12-3 or TRBV12-4 and TRBJ2-5, with D maybe TRBD1 (6 bases). V shed 3 bases and J shed 7 bases, with 9 bases lying between them. The CDR3 contains 12 residues. CDR3 protein: CASSLGAGTQYF. The DNA for the CDR3 is TGTGCCAGCAGTTTGGGGGCGGGGACCCAGTACTTC.

CDR3 sequence reads: CASSFSRNTEAFF. The CDR3 bases are TGTGCCAGCAGCTTCTCGAGGAACACTGAAGCTTTCTTT. The chain recombines TRBV11-1 with TRBJ1-1; D ambiguous. Germline V gene sequence: CDR1 SGHAT, CDR2 FQDESV (reference sequence). CDR3 length: 13 residues. Trimming shortened V by 3 bases and J by 1 base, and 6 bases separated the two germline ends.

The gene calls are TRBV7-9 and TRBJ2-2; D may be TRBD2 (6 bases). The V end lost 6 bases, the J end lost 6 bases, and 14 bases lay between the germline ends. CDR3 length equals 14 residues. Germline CDR1 and CDR2: SEHNR and FQNEAQ (reference sequence). CDR3 coding DNA: TGTGCCAGCAGTACCACAGGCGGGGCCGGGGAGCTGTTTTTT. It codes for CASSTTGGAGELFF. Full variable domain (outside the CDR3, taken from reference TRBV7-9 and TRBJ2-2): DTGVSQNPRHKITKRGQNVTFRCDPISEHNRLYWYRQTLGQGPEFLTYFQNEAQLEKSRLLSDRFSAERPKGSFSTLEIQRTEQGDSAMYLCASSTTGGAGELFFGEGSRLTVL.

The chain recombines TRBV3-1 (or the pseudogene TRBV3-2) with TRBJ2-7; TRBD1 agrees at 8 bases. CDR1 is LGHDT and CDR2 is YNNKEL in the germline V gene (reference sequence). With 3 bases clipped from V and 2 bases from J, the junction kept 3 bases outside the gene matches. The CDR3 is made up of 14 amino acids. CDR3 sequence: CASSQLGQAYEQYF. DNA of the CDR3: TGTGCCAGCAGCCAGCTGGGACAGGCCTACGAGCAGTACTTC.

The chain has TRBV11-3 and TRBJ2-6; D is uncertain. CDR3 length equals 13 residues. Per the germline V gene, CDR1 is SGHNT and CDR2 is YENEEA. Trimming shortened V by 5 bases and J by 1 base, and 3 bases separated the two germline ends. Here the CDR3 reads CASSQSGANVLTF. The CDR3 region has the DNA TGTGCCAGCAGCCAGTCTGGGGCCAACGTCCTGACTTTC.

This clone has a count of ten or more. The chain joins TRBV30 to TRBJ1-4; a possible D gene is TRBD1 (5 bases). With 5 bases removed from V and 5 bases from J, the gap between germline ends came to 18 bases. Germline V gene lookup returns CDR1 GTSNPN and CDR2 SVGIG (reference sequence). This CDR3 comprises 15 residues. For the CDR3, the DNA is TGTGCCTGGCGCCCCCCGACGTGGGGCAATGAAAAACTGTTTTTT. It is translated as CAWRPPTWGNEKLFF. The whole variable domain, remainder taken from reference TRBV30 and TRBJ1-4, is SQTIHQWPATLVQPVGSPLSLECTVEGTSNPNLYWYRQAAGRGLQLLFYSVGIGQISSEVPQNLSASRPQDRQFILSSKKLLLSDSGFYLCAWRPPTWGNEKLFFGSGTQLSVL.

The chain couples TRBV29-1 to TRBJ1-2; no clear D gene. Germline-derived CDR1 and CDR2 are SQVTM and ANQGSEA. This CDR3 spans 10 amino acids. V was clipped by 5 bases and J by 4 bases, with 5 bases between them. CDR3 coding DNA: TGCAGCGTTTTCAGCTATGGCTACACCTTC. It specifies CSVFSYGYTF.

The chain is built from TRBV7-2 and TRBJ2-7, with D possibly matching TRBD2 (6 bases). V lost 3 bases, J lost 6 bases, and 12 bases lay in between. The CDR3 has 13 residues. Germline loops: CDR1 SGHTA, CDR2 FQGNSA. The CDR3 coding sequence is TGTGCCAGCAGCTTGGCAGGGAGGCGCGAGCAGTACTTC. Translation: CASSLAGRREQYF. The whole variable domain, remainder taken from reference TRBV7-2 and TRBJ2-7, is GAGVSQSPSNKVTEKGKDVELRCDPISGHTALYWYRQSLGQGLEFLIYFQGNSAPDKSGLPSDRFSAERTGGSVSTLTIQRTQQEDSAVYLCASSLAGRREQYFGPGTRLTVT.

V gene TRBV3-1 (or the pseudogene TRBV3-2) combines with J gene TRBJ1-1; D is undetermined. The CDR3 sequence is 14 residues long. Germline V gene data show CDR1 as LGHDT and CDR2 as YNNKEL (reference sequence). Trimming took off 4 bases at V and 7 bases at J, with 16 bases between the two ends. CDR3 coding DNA: TGTGCCAGCAGCCTTGACGGTGAGGGTGATGAAGCTTTCTTT. Translation: CASSLDGEGDEAFF.

The DNA for the CDR3 is TGTGCCAGTAGTATCTCCGGGGGGCACTCCTCCTCCTACGAGCAGTACTTC. Amino acid sequence: CASSISGGHSSSYEQYF. V usage is TRBV19 and J usage is TRBJ2-7, with a possible D match to TRBD2 (7 bases). Germline V lookup: CDR1 LNHDA, CDR2 SQIVND (reference sequence). The CDR3 has 17 amino acids. The ends were cut back, 3 bases at V and 0 bases at J, with 18 bases in the middle.

This clone has a single count. This chain joins TRBV2 and TRBJ2-6; a weak D match, TRBD1 (5 bases). The CDR3 has 18 residues. Germline CDR1 is SNHLY and CDR2 is FYNNEI. The V gene lost 6 bases and the J gene lost 0 bases, with 18 bases spanning the gap. The CDR3 loop is CASRPDMQDTSGANVLTF. CDR3 DNA: TGTGCCAGCAGACCCGACATGCAGGACACCTCTGGGGCCAACGTCCTGACTTTC.

The chain links TRBV29-1 to TRBJ2-5, with D tentatively TRBD2 (6 bases). The V and J ends lost 7 bases and 4 bases respectively, with 19 bases between them. This CDR3 has 14 residues. CDR1 is SQVTM, CDR2 ANQGSEA, per germline. The CDR3 sequence is CSAQPRTTPETQYF. CDR3 sequence (DNA): TGCAGCGCTCAGCCCAGGACTACCCCAGAGACCCAGTACTTC.